These T cell receptor beta chains were read from a single sample in a study of blood T cells in healthy people across ages. In TCRdb, the 5' RACE reads were re-called with MiXCR into one record per CDR3 protein. This table holds about 1,000,000 distinct CDR3 sequences, 40% to 55% found once. Specimen: blood. The receptors were sampled from a woman aged 55-70 years in good health. CDR3s include the opening cysteine and the closing phenylalanine or tryptophan. A D gene is named only where the DNA matches it firmly. Rows give clone size only sometimes, using once, few, many, or a class for an expanded clone.

clone_size	d_call	v_call	j_call	cdr3_nt	cdr3_aa
few	TRBD1	TRBV30	TRBJ1-2	TGTGCCTGGTTGTTCCGGGACAGGGGGAACTATGGCTACACCTTC	CAWLFRDRGNYGYTF
NA	NA	TRBV12-3/TRBV12-4	TRBJ1-2	TGTGCCAGCAGTCCCCCTCCGGGACGCCTCACTAGTGGCTACACCTTC	CASSPPPGRLTSGYTF
NA	NA	TRBV10-3	TRBJ2-7	TGTGCCATCAGTGAGTCTAACTCCTACGAGCAGTACTTC	CAISESNSYEQYF
NA	NA	TRBV28	TRBJ2-5	TGTGCCAGCAGTTTAACACGGACTGGCGAGACCCAGTACTTC	CASSLTRTGETQYF
NA	NA	TRBV6-1	TRBJ1-1	TGTGCCAGCAGTTTCACACAGAACACTGAAGCTTTCTTT	CASSFTQNTEAFF
many	NA	TRBV7-9	TRBJ2-7	TGTGCCAGCAGCTTAGCCGCCTCCTACTACGAGCAGTACTTC	CASSLAASYYEQYF
NA	NA	TRBV30	TRBJ1-1	TGTGCCTGGAACCGGGGAGGGAACACTGAAGCTTTCTTT	CAWNRGGNTEAFF
NA	NA	TRBV12-3/TRBV12-4	TRBJ2-1	TGTGCCAGCAGTTTGTCGAGCGGGTATTTCGATGAGCAGTTCTTC	CASSLSSGYFDEQFF
NA	NA	TRBV20-1	TRBJ2-5	TGCAGTGCTACATACATTTTGGGGGTATTAGAGACCCAGTACTTC	CSATYILGVLETQYF
NA	TRBD1	TRBV12-3/TRBV12-4	TRBJ1-4	TGTGCCAGCAGTCGACAGGGGGCGAAGAATGAAAAACTGTTTTTT	CASSRQGAKNEKLFF
NA	TRBD2	TRBV7-2	TRBJ2-7	TGTGCCAGCAGCTTCAGCGGGACGCAGTACTTC	CASSFSGTQYF
NA	NA	TRBV20-1	TRBJ2-7	TGCAGTGCCATACAGGGCTATGGACACGAGCAGTACTTC	CSAIQGYGHEQYF
NA	NA	TRBV11-2	TRBJ1-2	TGTGCCAGCAGCTTAGTTCGGACGTCGTATGGCTACACCTTC	CASSLVRTSYGYTF
NA	NA	TRBV27	TRBJ1-2	TGTGCCAGCAGTTCCCTCAGTACTGGCATCGGAGGCTACACCTTC	CASSSLSTGIGGYTF
NA	TRBD1	TRBV29-1	TRBJ1-1	TGCAGCGTTGAAGAGCCGAGGCAGGGGGACACTGAAGCTTTCTTT	CSVEEPRQGDTEAFF
NA	TRBD2	TRBV28	TRBJ2-7	TGTGCCAGCAGTCCTATACGAGCGGGATCTTACGAGCAGTACTTC	CASSPIRAGSYEQYF
NA	TRBD2	TRBV12-3/TRBV12-4	TRBJ2-1	TGTGCCAGCAGTTCCGAACTAGCGGGAAAAAGGGATGAGCAGTTCTTC	CASSSELAGKRDEQFF
few	NA	TRBV12-3/TRBV12-4	TRBJ2-3	TGTGCCAGCACACAGACTTACACAGATACGCAGTATTTT	CASTQTYTDTQYF
NA	NA	TRBV21-1	TRBJ2-5	TGTGCCAGCAGCAAAGGACTAGCGGGGGACCAAGAGACCCAGTACTTC	CASSKGLAGDQETQYF
NA	NA	TRBV11-2	TRBJ1-5	TGTGCCAGCAGCTTAGATCCCACCAGGCCCCAGCATTTT	CASSLDPTRPQHF
NA	TRBD2	TRBV4-2	TRBJ2-5	TGTGCCAGCAGCCAGGGCTCCGGGACTAGCGTACAAGAGACCCAGTACTTC	CASSQGSGTSVQETQYF
many	NA	TRBV20-1	TRBJ2-7	TGCAGTGCTAGAGATCCCCTTAGCTCCTACGAGCAGTACTTC	CSARDPLSSYEQYF
few	NA	TRBV5-1	TRBJ2-1	TGCGCCAGCAGCTTAACTAGCTGGGACAATGAGCAGTTCTTC	CASSLTSWDNEQFF
NA	NA	TRBV9	TRBJ2-5	TGTGCCAGCAGCGCCTCCAGAGACAGGCGGGGGCTCCAAGAGACCCAGTACTTC	CASSASRDRRGLQETQYF
NA	NA	TRBV28	TRBJ1-2	TGTGCCAGCAGTTTCTCTCTAATGGCGGTCACTAATAACTATGGCTACACCTTC	CASSFSLMAVTNNYGYTF
few	TRBD2	TRBV20-1	TRBJ2-1	TGCAGTGCTAGAGTGATGACTAGCGGGAGTTACAATGAGCAGTTCTTC	CSARVMTSGSYNEQFF
NA	NA	TRBV25-1	TRBJ1-1	TGTGCCACCGGACGGACGGGGAACACTGAAGCTTTCTTT	CATGRTGNTEAFF
NA	NA	TRBV20-1	TRBJ2-7	TGCAGTGCCCCTAGGAAGGGAGCCTACGAGCAGTACTTC	CSAPRKGAYEQYF
once	NA	TRBV5-1	TRBJ2-7	TGCGCCAGTAGGACTCACTCCTACGAGCAGTACTTC	CASRTHSYEQYF
NA	TRBD2	TRBV20-1	TRBJ2-1	TGCAGTGCCAGGGGACTAGCGGGTCATTACAATGAGCAGTTCTTC	CSARGLAGHYNEQFF
few	NA	TRBV6-2/TRBV6-3	TRBJ2-7	TGTGCCAGCACTCCTAACCCGGGTTATATGTACTACGAGCAGTACTTC	CASTPNPGYMYYEQYF
NA	TRBD2	TRBV7-8	TRBJ2-1	TGTGCCAGCAGCTTAGGGGGACTAGCGGGAGGAATGGGCAATGAGCAGTTCTTC	CASSLGGLAGGMGNEQFF
NA	NA	TRBV20-1	TRBJ2-7	TGCAGTGCTAGACCTTGGGGTGGGACGTACGGGCAGTACTTC	CSARPWGGTYGQYF
NA	NA	TRBV5-1	TRBJ2-3	TGCGCCAGCAGCTTGGACTGGGGCTTCACAGATACGCAGTATTTT	CASSLDWGFTDTQYF
NA	NA	TRBV12-3/TRBV12-4	TRBJ1-1	TGTGCCAGCAGTTTGGGACTGGGGGGGAACACTGAAGCTTTCTTT	CASSLGLGGNTEAFF
NA	NA	TRBV9	TRBJ2-6	TGTGCCAGCAGCCGGACTGGGGCCAACGTCCTGACTTTC	CASSRTGANVLTF
NA	TRBD2	TRBV7-9	TRBJ2-1	TGTGCCAGCAGCTTCAGACTAGCGGGAGGGAATGAGCAGTTCTTC	CASSFRLAGGNEQFF
NA	TRBD1	TRBV29-1	TRBJ2-3	TGCAGCGCCCGGACAGGGGCCGCAGATACGCAGTATTTT	CSARTGAADTQYF
few	NA	TRBV11-2	TRBJ2-7	TGTGCCAGCAGCTTAGATCACAGGGTGAGAGCCGAGCAGTACTTC	CASSLDHRVRAEQYF
NA	NA	TRBV20-1	TRBJ2-7	TGCAGTGCTAGGCCTACCTACGAGCAGTACTTC	CSARPTYEQYF
few	NA	TRBV7-3	TRBJ2-3	TGTGCCAGCAGCCCGCCAGGGGCAGGCACAGATACGCAGTATTTT	CASSPPGAGTDTQYF
few	NA	TRBV27	TRBJ2-1	TGTGCCGTCTCGGATTTAGCTTATAACAATGAGCAGTTCTTC	CAVSDLAYNNEQFF
NA	TRBD2	TRBV12-3/TRBV12-4	TRBJ2-5	TGTGCCAGCAGTCAAGGGACTAGCGGGAAAGAGACCCAGTACTTC	CASSQGTSGKETQYF
NA	NA	TRBV15	TRBJ2-7	TGTGCCACCAGCAGAGGTAAATGGGGCGAGCAGTACTTC	CATSRGKWGEQYF
few	NA	TRBV7-3	TRBJ2-5	TGTGCCAGCAGCTTAACGCTAGCACAGAGGGAGACCCAGTACTTC	CASSLTLAQRETQYF
NA	TRBD2	TRBV4-1	TRBJ2-5	TGCGCCAGCAGCCAAGGGGGACTAGCGGTAACAGGGAAGTACTTC	CASSQGGLAVTGKYF
NA	NA	TRBV10-3	TRBJ2-1	TGTGCCATCAGTGAATCACCTAGCTCCTACAATGAGCAGTTCTTC	CAISESPSSYNEQFF
NA	TRBD2	TRBV11-2	TRBJ2-7	TGTGCCAGCAGCGGACTAGCGGGAGGGCTGTACGAGCAGTACTTC	CASSGLAGGLYEQYF
NA	TRBD2	TRBV11-1	TRBJ2-7	TGTGCCAGCAGTCCTTCCCGGACTAGCGGGAGAAGAGGCGAGCAGTACTTC	CASSPSRTSGRRGEQYF
NA	NA	TRBV15	TRBJ1-5	TGTGCCACCAGTAGAGTAGAGGGGACCTATAGCAATCAGCCCCAGCATTTT	CATSRVEGTYSNQPQHF
few	TRBD2	TRBV7-3	TRBJ2-1	TGTGCCAGCAGCCCCAGGGCCAAAGCGGGAGATGAGCAGTTCTTC	CASSPRAKAGDEQFF
NA	TRBD2	TRBV7-9	TRBJ2-3	TGTGCCAGCAGCGGACCGACTAGCGGCGTTCCAGATACGCAGTATTTT	CASSGPTSGVPDTQYF